This TCR beta chain was sequenced during a study of blood T cell repertoires in COVID-19. With 4 bases removed from V and 5 bases from J, the gap between germline ends came to 11 bases. CDR3 length equals 12 residues. The germline gives CDR1 SQVTM, CDR2 ANQGSEA. Per the original methods: Reference gene primer amplification in the assay estimated nucleated cell counts. Here immunoSEQ multiplex PCR was the method, and the copy in TCRdb shows in-frame clones only, minus some. That table is the source of V, J and clone size, and D and trimming were worked out from the DNA. Of fewer than 200,000 clones listed, approximately 90% were seen once; the top ten hold 12%.

This receptor was obtained from a woman in her seventies with COVID-19, enrolled during active disease. Sequencing input: peripheral blood. The chain links TRBV29-1 to TRBJ2-5; D is possibly TRBD2 (6 bases). CDR3 bases: TGCAGCGTTGGCGGGGCAGAGGAGACCCAGTACTTC. Translated: CSVGGAEETQYF.